This T cell receptor beta chain came from a study of regulatory T cells in long-lasting Graves disease. Noted time point: newly diagnosed GD, antithyroid drugs for less than 3 months. Following extraction of RNA from PBMCs, that RNA was used to make the TCR library. This clonotype was found many times. Germline CDR1 MNHNS, CDR2 SASEGT. There are 14 residues in the CDR3. The V end lost 6 bases, the J end lost 5 bases, and 16 bases lay between the germline ends. Construction of the TCR beta libraries employed iRepertoire HTBI primers in conjunction with Arm-PCR of CDR3 regions. TCRdb re-analysed the multiplex PCR reads in MiXCR, keeping a single row per CDR3 protein. Of over 200,000 distinct CDR3 sequences detected, approximately 20% appear once; the ten largest clones hold 22%.

The sample was peripheral blood mononuclear cells (PBMCs), taken at new diagnosis, from a patient treated with antithyroid drugs. This TCR came from a female donor with Graves disease. V and J are TRBV6-1 and TRBJ2-5; tentative D call: TRBD1 (6 bases). The CDR3 DNA follows: TGTGCCAGCAGGGAACAGGGTGGGTTGGAGACCCAGTACTTC. Translation gives CASREQGGLETQYF.